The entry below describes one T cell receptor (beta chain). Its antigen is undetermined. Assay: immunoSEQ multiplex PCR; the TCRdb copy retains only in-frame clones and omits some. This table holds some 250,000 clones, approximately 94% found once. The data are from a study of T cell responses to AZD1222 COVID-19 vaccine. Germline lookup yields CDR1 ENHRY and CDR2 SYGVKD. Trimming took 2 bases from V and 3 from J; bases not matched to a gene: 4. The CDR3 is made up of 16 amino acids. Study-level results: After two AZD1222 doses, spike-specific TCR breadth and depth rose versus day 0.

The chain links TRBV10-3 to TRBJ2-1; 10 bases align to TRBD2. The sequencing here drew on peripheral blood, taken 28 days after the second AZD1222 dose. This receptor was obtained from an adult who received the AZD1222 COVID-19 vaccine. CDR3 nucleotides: TGTGCCATCAGTGAGCCGCGGACTAGCGGCTACAATGAGCAGTTCTTC. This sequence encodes CAISEPRTSGYNEQFF.